This TCR beta chain was sequenced during a study of CXCR3-negative and CXCR3-positive naive CD8 T cells. It was by 5' RACE with UMI labels that the TRB cDNA libraries were prepared. TCRdb re-analyzed the 5' RACE reads; it lists each CDR3 protein once, without DNA. The sample has roughly 65,000 distinct CDR3 sequences. Cells that were CD45RO-CCR7+CD27+CD95- constituted naive CD8+ T cells. Study observations and caveats: Freshly isolated PBMCs were used in most assays, given partial CXCR3 loss after freezing. CXCR3-expressing naive cells carried TRB CDR3s more hydrophobic than those of CXCR3-negative naive cells.

The CDR3 spans 16 residues. Germline values: CDR1 SGHVS, CDR2 FQNEAQ. Worth noting for this clonotype: Its target is unknown.

Material: naive CXCR3+ CD8+ T cells from blood. As to subset: CD45RO-CCR7+CD27+CD95- naive CD8+ T cells expressing CXCR3 (TNR3+). The receptor was derived from a human donor in good health. Some clones in this sample may be carry-over from other donors' samples. The chain uses TRBV7-8 and TRBJ2-2. The chain's CDR3 is CASSLAVSLNTGELFF. The full variable domain, rest sourced from reference TRBV7-8 and TRBJ2-2, is GAGVSQSPRYKVAKRGQDVALRCDPISGHVSLFWYQQALGQGPEFLTYFQNEAQLDKSGLPSDRFFAERPEGSVSTLKIQRTQQEDSAVYLCASSLAVSLNTGELFFGEGSRLTVL.